These 16 T cell receptor beta chains were sequenced from one sample in a study of blood T cell repertoires in COVID-19. Method: immunoSEQ multiplex PCR; TCRdb's copy keeps in-frame clones and lacks some. The data contain over 40,000 clones, 65% to 90% of them singletons. Sequenced input: peripheral blood. All receptors come from a woman at least 80 years old with acute or convalescent COVID-19.

J is TRBJ2-5 and V is TRBV4-1, with TRBD1 matching over 7 bases. The CDR3 covers 13 residues. Germline CDR1 MGHRA, CDR2 YSYEKL. J lost 4 bases, V lost 5 bases, and 4 bases had no gene match. The CDR3 DNA reads as TGCGCCAGCAGCTACGGGACAGCAGAGACCCAGTACTTC. Its protein product is CASSYGTAETQYF.

This rearrangement joins TRBV9 to TRBJ2-3; 7 nucleotides line up with TRBD2. J was trimmed by 1 base and V by 0 bases; bases with no gene match: 5. This CDR3 has 16 residues. Germline loops: CDR1 SGDLS, CDR2 YYNGEE. The CDR3 DNA sequence: TGTGCCAGCAGCGTAGGTCGGGCGGGGGGCACAGATACGCAGTATTTT. Translating it yields CASSVGRAGGTDTQYF. The whole variable domain, remainder taken from reference TRBV9 and TRBJ2-3, is DSGVTQTPKHLITATGQRVTLRCSPRSGDLSVYWYQQSLDQGLQFLIQYYNGEERAKGNILERFSAQQFPDLHSELNLSSLELGDSALYFCASSVGRAGGTDTQYFGPGTRLTVL.

This clone showed up just once. The CDR3 DNA reads as TGTGCCAGTAGTATCACAGGGCACTATGGCTACACCTTC. Protein: CASSITGHYGYTF. The chain carries TRBV19 and TRBJ1-2; TRBD1 might be the D (6 bases). This CDR3 has 13 residues. V lost 3 bases to trimming and J lost 3 bases, with 8 bases between them. Germline CDR1 and CDR2: LNHDA and SQIVND (reference sequence).

V gene TRBV11-3 combines with J gene TRBJ1-5; 10 nucleotides align to TRBD1. V was clipped by 3 bases and J by 7 bases; unmatched bases: 6. Germline lookup yields CDR1 SGHNT and CDR2 YENEEA. CDR3 length: 15 amino acids. CDR3 sequence reads: CASSLTGGPRQPQHF. The DNA for the CDR3 is TGTGCCAGCAGCTTGACAGGGGGCCCCAGGCAGCCCCAGCATTTT.

This chain connects TRBV5-1 to TRBJ2-3; 11 nucleotides align to TRBD2. The CDR3 has 15 amino acids. V lost 5 bases to trimming and J lost 5 bases; unmatched junction nucleotides: 7. CDR1 and CDR2 from the germline V gene are SGHRS and YFSETQ. Written as DNA, the CDR3 is TGCGCCAGCAGGCTTAGCGGGGGGGCAGGAGATACGCAGTATTTT. This translates into CASRLSGGAGDTQYF.

This sequence joins TRBV6-5 and TRBJ1-6; TRBD1 agrees at 9 bases. This CDR3 comprises 14 residues. With 5 bases clipped from V and 10 bases from J, the junction kept 6 bases outside the gene matches. Germline V gene sequence: CDR1 MNHEY, CDR2 SVGAGI. CDR3 residues: CASSQGQGGSPLHF. DNA of the CDR3: TGTGCCAGCAGTCAGGGACAGGGTGGCTCACCCCTCCACTTT.

The chain joins TRBV5-6 to TRBJ2-5, with D unclear. V lost 0 bases and J lost 5, with 14 bases in between. This CDR3 is 15 amino acids long. Per the germline V gene, CDR1 is SGHDT and CDR2 is YYEEEE. In nucleotides, the CDR3 is TGTGCCAGCAGCTTGGAAGGTACACTAAGGGAGACCCAGTACTTC. It encodes CASSLEGTLRETQYF.

The chain couples TRBV7-9 to TRBJ1-2; D not certain. Trimming pared 1 base from V and 9 bases from J, leaving 9 bases between. Germline V lookup: CDR1 SEHNR, CDR2 FQNEAQ (reference sequence). This CDR3 spans 12 amino acids. The CDR3 sequence is CASSLDQASYTF. In DNA form, the CDR3 reads TGTGCCAGCAGCTTAGACCAGGCGAGCTACACCTTC.

This clone was detected a few times. This sequence joins TRBV30 and TRBJ1-2; the match to TRBD1 covers 8 bases. With V trimmed by 7 bases and J by 4 bases, 11 bases remained unmatched. This CDR3 has 14 residues. Germline CDR1 is GTSNPN and CDR2 is SVGIG (reference sequence). CDR3 in DNA: TGTGCCTACCATTGGACAGGGCAAATCTATGGCTACACCTTC. As protein: CAYHWTGQIYGYTF.

J is TRBJ1-1 and V is TRBV7-9, with 8 bases lining up with TRBD1. With V trimmed by 5 bases and J by 4 bases, 3 bases remained unmatched. This CDR3 region has 13 residues. Germline CDR1 and CDR2: SEHNR and FQNEAQ (reference sequence). The CDR3 DNA is TGTGCCAGCAGCGTCACAGGGGGCACTGAAGCTTTCTTT. It encodes CASSVTGGTEAFF. Variable domain in full (rest from reference TRBV7-9 and TRBJ1-1): DTGVSQNPRHKITKRGQNVTFRCDPISEHNRLYWYRQTLGQGPEFLTYFQNEAQLEKSRLLSDRFSAERPKGSFSTLEIQRTEQGDSAMYLCASSVTGGTEAFFGQGTRLTVV.

The rearrangement uses TRBV5-1 and TRBJ2-7, with a weak D call TRBD2 (5 bases). In germline, CDR1 is SGHRS, CDR2 YFSETQ. CDR3 size: 13 residues. Trimming left V 0 bases short and J 7 bases short, with 11 bases between. For the CDR3, the DNA is TGCGCCAGCAGCTTGGCCGGGGTTGGGGAGCAGTACTTC. As protein: CASSLAGVGEQYF.

The gene calls are TRBV5-1 and TRBJ1-5; possibly TRBD1 for D (6 bases). V lost 4 bases to trimming and J lost 3 bases, with 8 bases between them. Germline V gene sequence: CDR1 SGHRS, CDR2 YFSETQ. This CDR3 is 13 amino acids long. For the CDR3, the DNA is TGCGCCAGCAGCAGGGACACCAATCAGCCCCAGCATTTT. This gives the protein CASSRDTNQPQHF.

This chain uses TRBV5-8 with TRBJ1-5; TRBD1 matches at 8 bases. Per the germline V gene, CDR1 is SGHTS and CDR2 is YDEGEE. The CDR3 runs to 16 residues. After removal of 4 bases from V and 1 base from J, the junction contained 7 bases not matched to a gene. The CDR3 DNA follows: TGTGCCAGCAGCCCAGACAGGGGAGGGAGCAATCAGCCCCAGCATTTT. This codes for CASSPDRGGSNQPQHF.

The V call is TRBV12-3 or TRBV12-4, the J call TRBJ1-2; a weak D match, TRBD1 (6 bases). Trimming pared 5 bases from V and 8 bases from J, leaving 15 bases between. The CDR3 totals 13 residues. In DNA form, the CDR3 reads TGTGCCAGCAGTCGCGGACAGACCGGGGGCTACACCTTC. This gives the protein CASSRGQTGGYTF.

The rearrangement uses TRBV7-8 and TRBJ1-1, with D uncertain. This CDR3 region has 14 residues. Trimming stripped 5 bases from V and 1 base from J, with 11 bases between. Germline V CDR1 and CDR2: SGHVS, FQNEAQ. This CDR3 is CASSLVRENTEAFF. The DNA of the CDR3 is TGTGCCAGCAGCCTAGTACGGGAGAACACTGAAGCTTTCTTT.

The chain has TRBV5-6 and TRBJ1-3; D perhaps matches TRBD1 (5 bases). The CDR3 runs to 15 residues. CDR1 SGHDT and CDR2 YYEEEE come from the germline V gene. Trimming took off 2 bases at V and 0 bases at J, with 9 bases between the two ends. This CDR3 reads CASSLLGGSGNTIYF. The CDR3 DNA follows: TGTGCCAGCAGCTTACTCGGGGGCTCTGGAAACACCATATATTTT. Full variable domain (missing parts from reference TRBV5-6 and TRBJ1-3): DAGVTQSPTHLIKTRGQQVTLRCSPKSGHDTVSWYQQALGQGPQFIFQYYEEEERQRGNFPDRFSGHQFPNYSSELNVNALLLGDSALYLCASSLLGGSGNTIYFGEGSWLTVV.